This paragraph reports one T cell receptor (beta chain). This CDR3 contains 15 residues. Germline CDR1 SGHRS, CDR2 YFSETQ. V lost 4 bases and J 5 bases, leaving 18 bases between the germline ends. This sample was included in a study of blood T cell repertoires in COVID-19. Study-wide background: Nucleic acid was either cDNA or gDNA, and it came from T cells, B-cell-depleted T cells, or PBMCs.

In the study's own analysis: Amplified reference gene primers provided the basis for estimating nucleated cell counts. Profiled with immunoSEQ multiplex PCR; TCRdb holds only in-frame clones, not every one. V, J and clone size were drawn from that table, and D and trimming were deduced from the DNA. The sample yields about 200,000 clones, more than 75% seen once. Sequenced input: PBMCs or T cells enriched from blood (not recorded which). V usage is TRBV5-1 and J usage is TRBJ1-2, with D tentatively TRBD1 (6 bases). The receptor was derived from a man between 35 and 55 years old with acute COVID-19. The CDR3 is CASSDVRDTTYGYTF. The CDR3 nucleotides are TGCGCCAGCAGCGACGTCCGGGACACAACTTATGGCTACACCTTC.